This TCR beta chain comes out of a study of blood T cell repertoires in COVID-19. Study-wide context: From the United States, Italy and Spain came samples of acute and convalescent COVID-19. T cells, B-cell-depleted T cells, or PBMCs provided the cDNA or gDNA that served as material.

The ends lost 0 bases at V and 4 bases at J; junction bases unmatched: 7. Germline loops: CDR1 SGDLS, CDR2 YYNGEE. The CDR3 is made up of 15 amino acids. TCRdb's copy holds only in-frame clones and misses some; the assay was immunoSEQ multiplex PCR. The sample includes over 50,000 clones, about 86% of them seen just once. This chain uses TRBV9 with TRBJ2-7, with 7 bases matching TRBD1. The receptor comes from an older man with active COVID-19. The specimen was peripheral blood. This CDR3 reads CASSVGAGGSYEQYF. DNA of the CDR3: TGTGCCAGCAGCGTAGGCGCAGGGGGATCGTACGAGCAGTACTTC.